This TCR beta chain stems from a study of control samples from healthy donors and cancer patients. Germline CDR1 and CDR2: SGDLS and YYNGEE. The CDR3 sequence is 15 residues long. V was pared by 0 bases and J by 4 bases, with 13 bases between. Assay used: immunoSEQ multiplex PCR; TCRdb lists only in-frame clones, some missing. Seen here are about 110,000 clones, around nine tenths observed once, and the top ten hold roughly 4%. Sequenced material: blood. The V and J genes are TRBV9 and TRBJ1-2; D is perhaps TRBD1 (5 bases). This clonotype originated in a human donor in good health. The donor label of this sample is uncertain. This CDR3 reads CASSVVAGLTYGYTF. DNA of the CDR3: TGTGCCAGCAGCGTAGTTGCAGGGCTCACCTATGGCTACACCTTC.